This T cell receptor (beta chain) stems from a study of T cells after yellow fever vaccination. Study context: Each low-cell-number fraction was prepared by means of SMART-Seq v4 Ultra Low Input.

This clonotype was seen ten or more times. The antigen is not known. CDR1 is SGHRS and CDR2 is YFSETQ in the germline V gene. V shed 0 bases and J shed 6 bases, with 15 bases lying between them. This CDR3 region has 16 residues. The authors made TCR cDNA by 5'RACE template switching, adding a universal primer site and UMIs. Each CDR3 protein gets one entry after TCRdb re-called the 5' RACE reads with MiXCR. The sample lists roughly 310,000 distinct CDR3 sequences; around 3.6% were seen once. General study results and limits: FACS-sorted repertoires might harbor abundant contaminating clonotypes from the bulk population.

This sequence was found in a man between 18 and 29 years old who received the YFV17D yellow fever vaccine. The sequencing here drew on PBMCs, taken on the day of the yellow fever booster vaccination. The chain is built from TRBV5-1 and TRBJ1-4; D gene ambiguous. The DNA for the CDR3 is TGCGCCAGCAGCTTGGATTGGGCCGCAGGAGATGAAAAACTGTTTTTT. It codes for CASSLDWAAGDEKLFF.